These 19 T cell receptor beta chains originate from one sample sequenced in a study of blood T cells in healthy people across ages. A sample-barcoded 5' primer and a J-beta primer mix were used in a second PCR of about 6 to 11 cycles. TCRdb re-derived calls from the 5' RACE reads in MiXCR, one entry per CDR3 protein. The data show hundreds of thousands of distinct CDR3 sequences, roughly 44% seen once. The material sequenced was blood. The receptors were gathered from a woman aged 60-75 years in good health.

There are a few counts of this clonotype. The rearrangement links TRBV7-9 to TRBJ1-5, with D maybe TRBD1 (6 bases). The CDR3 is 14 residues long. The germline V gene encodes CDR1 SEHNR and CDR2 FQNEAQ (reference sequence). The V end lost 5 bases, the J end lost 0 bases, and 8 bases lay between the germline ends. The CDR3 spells CASSMDSSNQPQHF. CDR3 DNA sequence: TGTGCCAGCAGCATGGACAGTAGCAATCAGCCCCAGCATTTT.

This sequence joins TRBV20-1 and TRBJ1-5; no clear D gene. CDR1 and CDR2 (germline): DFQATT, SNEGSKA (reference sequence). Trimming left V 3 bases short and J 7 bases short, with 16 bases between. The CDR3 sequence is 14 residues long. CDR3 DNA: TGCAGTGCTAGGCCGGGATCTTCGGGACAGCCCCAGCATTTT. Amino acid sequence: CSARPGSSGQPQHF.

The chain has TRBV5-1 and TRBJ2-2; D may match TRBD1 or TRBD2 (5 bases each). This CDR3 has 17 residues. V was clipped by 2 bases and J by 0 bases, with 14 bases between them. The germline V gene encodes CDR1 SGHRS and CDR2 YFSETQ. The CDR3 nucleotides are TGCGCCAGCAGCTTCCTGGGACGGGAACCGAACACCGGGGAGCTGTTTTTT. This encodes CASSFLGREPNTGELFF.

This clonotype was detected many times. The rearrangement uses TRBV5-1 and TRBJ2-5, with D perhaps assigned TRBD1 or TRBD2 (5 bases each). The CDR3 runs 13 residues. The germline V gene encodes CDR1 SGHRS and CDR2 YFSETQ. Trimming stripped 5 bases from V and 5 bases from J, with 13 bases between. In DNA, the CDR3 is TGCGCCAGCAGACTTGGGGGTCGGGAGACCCAGTACTTC. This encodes CASRLGGRETQYF.

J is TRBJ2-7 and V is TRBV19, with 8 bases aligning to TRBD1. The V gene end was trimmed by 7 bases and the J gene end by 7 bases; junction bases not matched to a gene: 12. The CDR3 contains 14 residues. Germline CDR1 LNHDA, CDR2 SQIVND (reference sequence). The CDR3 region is CASNLRDRHNEQYF. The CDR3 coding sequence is TGTGCCAGTAACCTCCGGGACAGGCACAATGAGCAGTACTTC.

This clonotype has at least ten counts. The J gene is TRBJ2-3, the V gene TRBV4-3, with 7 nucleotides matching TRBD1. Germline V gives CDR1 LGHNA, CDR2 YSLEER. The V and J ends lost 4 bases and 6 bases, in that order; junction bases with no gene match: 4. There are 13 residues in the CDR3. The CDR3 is CASSRQGSDTQYF. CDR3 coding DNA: TGCGCCAGCAGCCGACAGGGATCGGATACGCAGTATTTT.

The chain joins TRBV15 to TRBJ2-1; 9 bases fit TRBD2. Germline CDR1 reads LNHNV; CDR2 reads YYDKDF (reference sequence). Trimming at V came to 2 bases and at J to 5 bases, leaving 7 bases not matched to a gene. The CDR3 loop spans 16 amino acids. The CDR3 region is CATSRLAGLTDNEQFF. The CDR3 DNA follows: TGTGCCACCAGCAGACTAGCGGGACTAACAGACAATGAGCAGTTCTTC.

The CDR3 loop is CSARLGQGGDTQYF. In DNA, the CDR3 is TGCAGTGCTAGACTCGGACAGGGAGGAGATACGCAGTATTTT. V gene TRBV20-1 combines with J gene TRBJ2-3; 8 nucleotides line up with TRBD1. Trimming at V came to 2 bases and at J to 5 bases, leaving 6 bases not matched to a gene. The CDR3 is 14 amino acids. CDR1 DFQATT and CDR2 SNEGSKA come from the germline V gene (reference sequence).

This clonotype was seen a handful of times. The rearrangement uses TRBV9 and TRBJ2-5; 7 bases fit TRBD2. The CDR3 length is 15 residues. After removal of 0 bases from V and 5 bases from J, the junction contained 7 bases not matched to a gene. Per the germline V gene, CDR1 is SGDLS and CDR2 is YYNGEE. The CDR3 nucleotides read TGTGCCAGCAGCGTAGAGGCGGGAGCTGGGGAGACCCAGTACTTC. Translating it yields CASSVEAGAGETQYF.

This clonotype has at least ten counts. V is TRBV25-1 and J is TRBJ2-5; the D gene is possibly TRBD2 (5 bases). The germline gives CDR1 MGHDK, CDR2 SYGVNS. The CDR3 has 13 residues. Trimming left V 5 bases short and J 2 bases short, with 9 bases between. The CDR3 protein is CASSTQRQETQYF. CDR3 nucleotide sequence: TGTGCCAGCAGTACTCAGCGGCAAGAGACCCAGTACTTC.

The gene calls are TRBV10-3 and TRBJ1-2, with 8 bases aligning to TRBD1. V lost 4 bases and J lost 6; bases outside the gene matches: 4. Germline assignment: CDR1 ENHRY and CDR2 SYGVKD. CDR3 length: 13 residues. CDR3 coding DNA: TGTGCCATCAGTGCAGGACAGGGTCATGGCTACACCTTC. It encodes CAISAGQGHGYTF.

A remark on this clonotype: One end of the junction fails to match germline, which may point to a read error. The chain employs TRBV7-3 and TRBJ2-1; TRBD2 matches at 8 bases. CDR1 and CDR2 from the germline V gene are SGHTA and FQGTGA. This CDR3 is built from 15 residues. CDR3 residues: CVSSPSGSSYNEQFF. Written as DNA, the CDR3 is TGTGTCAGCAGCCCCAGCGGGAGTTCCTACAATGAGCAGTTCTTC.

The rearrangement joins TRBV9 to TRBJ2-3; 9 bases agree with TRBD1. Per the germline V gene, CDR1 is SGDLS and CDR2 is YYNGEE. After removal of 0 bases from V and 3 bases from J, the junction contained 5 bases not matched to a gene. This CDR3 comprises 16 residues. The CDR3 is CASSVANRGLTDTQYF. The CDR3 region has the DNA TGTGCCAGCAGCGTAGCTAACAGGGGGCTTACAGATACGCAGTATTTT. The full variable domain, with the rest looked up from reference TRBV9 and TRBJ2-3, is DSGVTQTPKHLITATGQRVTLRCSPRSGDLSVYWYQQSLDQGLQFLIQYYNGEERAKGNILERFSAQQFPDLHSELNLSSLELGDSALYFCASSVANRGLTDTQYFGPGTRLTVL.

CDR3 coding DNA: TGCAGTGCCGCGCAGGGACAAGATACGCAGTATTTT. Translated: CSAAQGQDTQYF. This chain links TRBV20-1 with TRBJ2-3; perhaps TRBD1 as D (6 bases). Trimming pared 6 bases from V and 5 bases from J, leaving 12 bases between. The CDR3 has 12 residues. Germline V CDR1 and CDR2: DFQATT, SNEGSKA (reference sequence).

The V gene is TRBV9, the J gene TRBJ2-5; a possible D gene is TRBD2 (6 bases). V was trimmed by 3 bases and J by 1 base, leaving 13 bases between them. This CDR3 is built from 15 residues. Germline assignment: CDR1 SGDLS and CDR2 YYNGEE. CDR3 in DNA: TGTGCCAGCAGCGGAAATGCGGGGAGCCAAGAGACCCAGTACTTC. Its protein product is CASSGNAGSQETQYF.

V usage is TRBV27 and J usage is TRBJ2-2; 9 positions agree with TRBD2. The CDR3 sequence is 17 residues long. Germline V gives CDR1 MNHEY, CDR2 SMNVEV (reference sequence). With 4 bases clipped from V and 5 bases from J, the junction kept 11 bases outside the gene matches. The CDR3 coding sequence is TGTGCCAGCAGTTGGTCAACCGGGACTAGCCGAACCGGGGAGCTGTTTTTT. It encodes CASSWSTGTSRTGELFF.

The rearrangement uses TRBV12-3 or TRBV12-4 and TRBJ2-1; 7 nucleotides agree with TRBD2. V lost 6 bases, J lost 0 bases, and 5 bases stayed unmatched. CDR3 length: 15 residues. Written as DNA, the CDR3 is TGTGCCAGCAGAATAGCGGGTAGCTCCTACAATGAGCAGTTCTTC. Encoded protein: CASRIAGSSYNEQFF.

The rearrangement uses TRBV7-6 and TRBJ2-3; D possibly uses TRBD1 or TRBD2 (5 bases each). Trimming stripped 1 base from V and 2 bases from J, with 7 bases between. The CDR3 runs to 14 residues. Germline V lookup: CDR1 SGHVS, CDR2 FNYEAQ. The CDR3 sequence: CASSLGDATDTQYF. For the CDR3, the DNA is TGTGCCAGCAGCTTAGGGGACGCCACAGATACGCAGTATTTT.

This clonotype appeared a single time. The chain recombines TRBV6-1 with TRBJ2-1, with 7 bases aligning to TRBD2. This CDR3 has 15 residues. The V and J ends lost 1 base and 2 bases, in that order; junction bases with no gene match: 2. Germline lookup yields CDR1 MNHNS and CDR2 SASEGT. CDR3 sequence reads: CASSEDGRAYNEQFF. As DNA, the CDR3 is TGTGCCAGCAGTGAAGATGGGAGGGCCTACAATGAGCAGTTCTTC.